The 22 T cell receptor beta chains reported below all come from one sample, sequenced in a study of T cell responses to AZD1222 COVID-19 vaccine. Libraries were prepared by immunoSEQ multiplex PCR; TCRdb keeps only in-frame clonotypes and omits some of them. This table has more than 150,000 clones, under 95% appearing once. The sample in question was peripheral blood, obtained 28 days after the second AZD1222 dose. These receptors originate from an adult who received the AZD1222 COVID-19 vaccine.

This clone appeared a single time. The chain employs TRBV7-9 and TRBJ1-5; weak D call: TRBD1 (5 bases). CDR1 SEHNR and CDR2 FQNEAQ come from the germline V gene (reference sequence). The CDR3 contains 14 residues. The ends were cut back, 1 base at V and 6 bases at J, with 10 bases in the middle. The CDR3 region has the DNA TGTGCCAGCAGCTTAGGTGGGGCTGGTCAGCCCCAGCATTTT. Protein product: CASSLGGAGQPQHF.

The genes are TRBV19 and TRBJ2-7, with 8 bases fitting TRBD2. This CDR3 comprises 21 residues. Germline assignment: CDR1 LNHDA and CDR2 SQIVND (reference sequence). Losses at the gene ends were 8 bases for V and 4 bases for J; bases not matched to a gene: 31. CDR3 nucleotides: TGTGCCAGTTATAATTGGCTACCGAGTCGGGGGGGGCCTTCGATGCCATACGAGCAGTACTTC. It is translated as CASYNWLPSRGGPSMPYEQYF.

This chain joins TRBV14 and TRBJ2-1; no reliable D call. The germline gives CDR1 SGHDN, CDR2 FVKESK. This CDR3 has 17 residues. Trimming pared 0 bases from V and 2 bases from J, leaving 14 bases between. CDR3 sequence (DNA): TGTGCCAGCAGCCAAGATCCCCGACTTATTGCCTACAATGAGCAGTTCTTC. Translated, it gives CASSQDPRLIAYNEQFF.

V and J are TRBV10-2 and TRBJ1-1; D is unresolved. V dropped 1 base and J dropped 5 bases, with 11 bases sitting between them. Germline CDR1 is WSHSY and CDR2 is SAAADI. This CDR3 has 14 amino acids. CDR3 sequence: CASSELKLSTEAFF. The CDR3 nucleotides read TGCGCCAGCAGTGAGTTGAAGTTAAGTACTGAAGCTTTCTTT.

The rearrangement uses TRBV10-3 and TRBJ2-3; TRBD2 aligns across 8 bases. The junction had 11 bases not matched to a gene; V was cut back by 11 bases and J by 1 base. Per the germline V gene, CDR1 is ENHRY and CDR2 is SYGVKD. This CDR3 has 15 residues. CDR3 sequence (DNA): TGTGCCGCCGGCCGGGAGGGGGGGGGCACAGATACGCAGTATTTT. It yields the protein CAAGREGGGTDTQYF.

The chain couples TRBV9 to TRBJ2-3; 8 bases map to TRBD2. In germline, CDR1 is SGDLS, CDR2 YYNGEE. There are 19 residues in the CDR3. Losses at the gene ends were 4 bases for V and 5 bases for J; bases not matched to a gene: 21. Here the CDR3 reads CASSHPGGLRLVSQDTQYF. CDR3 bases: TGTGCCAGCAGCCACCCGGGAGGGCTCCGACTGGTCTCGCAAGATACGCAGTATTTT.

The chain employs TRBV6-2 or TRBV6-3 and TRBJ2-3, with no clear D. CDR1 is MNHEY and CDR2 is SVGEGT in the germline V gene. V dropped 6 bases and J dropped 4 bases, with 20 bases sitting between them. The CDR3 loop spans 16 amino acids. The CDR3 region has the DNA TGTGCCAGCAGCCTGAATATCCCAATGGGGTCAGATACGCAGTATTTT. Protein sequence: CASSLNIPMGSDTQYF.

The V call is TRBV5-5, the J call TRBJ2-1; 13 bases fit TRBD2. This CDR3 is 16 amino acids long. CDR1 and CDR2 from the germline V gene are SGHKS and YYEKEE (reference sequence). V dropped 1 base and J dropped 9; count of bases not matched to a gene: 7. The CDR3, as DNA: TGTGCCAGCAGCTTGAACGGACTAGCGGGGGTTGGTGAGCAGTTCTTC. Translated, it gives CASSLNGLAGVGEQFF.

The chain joins TRBV19 to TRBJ1-5; D is undetermined. This CDR3 contains 14 residues. The V gene lost 4 bases and the J gene lost 4 bases, with 11 bases spanning the gap. Germline V gene data show CDR1 as LNHDA and CDR2 as SQIVND (reference sequence). The CDR3 DNA follows: TGTGCCAGTAGTACAAATCAGGCGAATCAGCCCCAGCATTTT. The encoded protein is CASSTNQANQPQHF.

The chain combines TRBV27 with TRBJ2-2, with 9 bases matching TRBD1. CDR1 and CDR2 (germline): MNHEY, SMNVEV (reference sequence). The length of the CDR3 is 18 residues. V dropped 3 bases and J dropped 3; count of bases not matched to a gene: 11. The CDR3 DNA reads TGTGCCAGCAGTTTCTGGGCTGGACAGGGGTTTGACACCGGGGAGCTGTTTTTT. It yields the protein CASSFWAGQGFDTGELFF.

The chain joins TRBV19 to TRBJ2-4, with D unclear. Deletions cut 3 bases from V and 2 bases from J, with 5 bases between. The CDR3 is 13 amino acids. The germline V gene has CDR1 LNHDA and CDR2 SQIVND (reference sequence). CDR3 DNA: TGTGCCAGTAGTATTTTTCCCAAAAACATTCAGTACTTC. Residues: CASSIFPKNIQYF.

The V and J genes are TRBV2 and TRBJ2-3; tentative D call: TRBD1 (5 bases). Trimming removed 3 bases from V and 4 bases from J, with 14 bases in between. The CDR3 runs 15 residues. Germline V gene data show CDR1 as SNHLY and CDR2 as FYNNEI. The CDR3 here is CASSEGLSSADTQYF. CDR3 DNA sequence: TGTGCCAGCAGTGAGGGGCTTAGCAGCGCAGATACGCAGTATTTT.

The gene calls are TRBV30 and TRBJ1-1, with D unclear. The V and J ends lost 1 base and 0 bases respectively, with 24 bases between them. The germline V gene has CDR1 GTSNPN and CDR2 SVGIG (reference sequence). This CDR3 region has 19 residues. CDR3 coding DNA: TGTGCCTGGAGTGAACTGGGAGGGTCCCTTTTAAGTATGAACACTGAAGCTTTCTTT. Its translation is CAWSELGGSLLSMNTEAFF.

In DNA form, the CDR3 reads TGTGCCAGCAGTAAACAGGGGGCAAGCTACGAGCAGTACTTC. It encodes CASSKQGASYEQYF. This chain uses TRBV2 with TRBJ2-7; 9 bases are a match to TRBD1. The CDR3 has 14 amino acids. Germline-derived CDR1 and CDR2 are SNHLY and FYNNEI. The V segment lost 5 bases and the J segment 3 bases; nucleotides outside the gene matches: 5.

This sequence joins TRBV10-1 and TRBJ1-3, with D unresolved. V gave up 5 bases and J gave up 0 bases, with 8 bases separating them. Looked up from germline, CDR1 is WNHNN and CDR2 is SYGVQD (reference sequence). This CDR3 is 14 amino acids long. The CDR3: CASSPVLSGNTIYF. Here the CDR3 DNA reads TGCGCCAGCAGTCCTGTCCTCTCTGGAAACACCATATATTTT.

The chain is built from TRBV27 and TRBJ1-4, with TRBD1 identical over 9 bases. The V and J ends lost 5 bases and 8 bases, in that order; junction bases with no gene match: 6. Per the germline V gene, CDR1 is MNHEY and CDR2 is SMNVEV (reference sequence). The CDR3 contains 14 residues. The CDR3 region has the DNA TGTGCCAGCAGTCGCGGGACAGGGTACGAAAAACTGTTTTTT. This translates into CASSRGTGYEKLFF.

This sequence joins TRBV30 and TRBJ2-7; D gene ambiguous. Germline assignment: CDR1 GTSNPN and CDR2 SVGIG (reference sequence). Trimming left V 0 bases short and J 3 bases short, with 3 bases between. This CDR3 has 11 residues. CDR3 amino acids: CAWSVFYEQYF. The CDR3 DNA reads as TGTGCCTGGAGTGTTTTCTACGAGCAGTACTTC.

The chain is built from TRBV19 and TRBJ1-6, with no clear D. With 4 bases removed from V and 12 bases from J, the gap between germline ends came to 16 bases. CDR3 length: 14 amino acids. The germline gives CDR1 LNHDA, CDR2 SQIVND (reference sequence). The CDR3 sequence is CASSKGGAPGPLHF. In DNA form, the CDR3 reads TGTGCCAGTAGTAAGGGCGGCGCCCCGGGACCCCTCCACTTT.

This chain links TRBV12-5 with TRBJ1-1; 9 bases agree with TRBD1. Germline assignment: CDR1 LGHNT and CDR2 FRNRAP. The CDR3 consists of 18 residues. V shed 0 bases and J 0 bases; nucleotides not matched to a gene: 8. CDR3 protein: CASGLVTGQGRVNTEAFF. CDR3 DNA: TGTGCTAGTGGTTTGGTAACGGGACAGGGAAGGGTGAACACTGAAGCTTTCTTT.

The rearrangement links TRBV27 to TRBJ1-6; the D is unclear. The V gene's germline CDR1 is MNHEY and CDR2 SMNVEV (reference sequence). V lost 0 bases to trimming and J lost 7 bases, with 13 bases between them. There are 16 residues in the CDR3. The CDR3 DNA is TGTGCCAGCAGTTTATCGTGGGGAGGAGCAAATTCACCCCTCCACTTT. Translation: CASSLSWGGANSPLHF.

V is TRBV30 and J is TRBJ1-5; TRBD1 might be the D (6 bases). The CDR3 has 14 amino acids. V was shortened by 3 bases and J by 3 bases, with 12 bases between the two germline ends. The germline gives CDR1 GTSNPN, CDR2 SVGIG (reference sequence). CDR3 sequence (DNA): TGTGCCTGGAGGACTGGACAGCTCAATCAGCCCCAGCATTTT. The encoded protein is CAWRTGQLNQPQHF. Using reference TRBV30 and TRBJ1-5 for the parts outside the CDR3, the full variable domain is SQTIHQWPATLVQPVGSPLSLECTVEGTSNPNLYWYRQAAGRGLQLLFYSVGIGQISSEVPQNLSASRPQDRQFILSSKKLLLSDSGFYLCAWRTGQLNQPQHFGDGTRLSIL.

Here the CDR3 reads CASSFDSSGNTIYF. CDR3 bases: TGTGCCAGCAGTTTCGACAGCTCTGGAAACACCATATATTTT. This sequence joins TRBV2 and TRBJ1-3; TRBD1 is a possible D gene (5 bases). The V gene's germline CDR1 is SNHLY and CDR2 FYNNEI. The CDR3 loop spans 14 amino acids. The germline V and J ends were trimmed by 5 bases and 0 bases, with 8 bases remaining between them.